Shown below are 5 T cell receptor beta chains from a single sample sequenced in a study of cytomegalovirus exposure and HLA in healthy donors. The study ran its PCR with 60 Vbeta and 13 Jbeta primers. Data came from immunoSEQ multiplex PCR; TCRdb stores just in-frame clones and leaves some out. The sample yields 90,000 to 140,000 clones, 83% seen once. Sequencing was performed on PBMCs. Source of these receptors: a man younger than 30 in good health and CMV-seronegative.

The chain employs TRBV27 and TRBJ2-7; 7 nucleotides align to TRBD2. The germline V gene encodes CDR1 MNHEY and CDR2 SMNVEV (reference sequence). The ends lost 4 bases at V and 5 bases at J; junction bases unmatched: 8. The CDR3 totals 14 residues. As DNA, the CDR3 is TGTGCCAGCAGTTCCTGGGAGGGCCGCAACGAGCAGTACTTC. This codes for CASSSWEGRNEQYF.

In this sample, this clone turned up once. This sequence joins TRBV15 and TRBJ1-5; D is uncertain. The CDR3 length is 17 residues. CDR1 is LNHNV and CDR2 is YYDKDF in the germline V gene (reference sequence). Deletions cut 0 bases from V and 0 bases from J, with 12 bases between. The CDR3 here is CATSRDRVTYSNQPQHF. CDR3 sequence (DNA): TGTGCCACCAGCAGAGATCGTGTTACTTATAGCAATCAGCCCCAGCATTTT.

This clone has more than one count but fewer than ten. This sequence joins TRBV7-3 and TRBJ1-1; D is uncertain. This CDR3 has 13 amino acids. Germline-derived CDR1 and CDR2 are SGHTA and FQGTGA. V was cut by 5 bases and J by 0 bases, with 7 bases left in between. The CDR3 loop reads CASSRLMNTEAFF. The CDR3 DNA sequence: TGTGCCAGCAGCCGACTGATGAACACTGAAGCTTTCTTT.

Regarding this clone: The junction and the germline gene differ at one end; a read error may be behind it. The chain has TRBV7-9 and TRBJ2-7; 11 bases line up with TRBD2. CDR1 is SEHNR, CDR2 FQNEAQ, per germline (reference sequence). This CDR3 is built from 17 residues. CDR3 nucleotide sequence: TGTTCCAGCAGCTTAGCGAGTAGCGGGAGGGCCCTCTACGAGCAGTACTTC. Amino acid sequence: CSSSLASSGRALYEQYF.

The V gene is TRBV5-1, the J gene TRBJ1-1; 10 bases are shared with TRBD1. The CDR3 sequence is 16 residues long. J lost 5 bases, V lost 0 bases, and 7 bases had no gene match. Germline loops: CDR1 SGHRS, CDR2 YFSETQ. The CDR3 nucleotides are TGCGCCAGCAGCTTGGGACAGGGGGCGAGGGGGACTGAAGCTTTCTTT. Amino acids: CASSLGQGARGTEAFF.